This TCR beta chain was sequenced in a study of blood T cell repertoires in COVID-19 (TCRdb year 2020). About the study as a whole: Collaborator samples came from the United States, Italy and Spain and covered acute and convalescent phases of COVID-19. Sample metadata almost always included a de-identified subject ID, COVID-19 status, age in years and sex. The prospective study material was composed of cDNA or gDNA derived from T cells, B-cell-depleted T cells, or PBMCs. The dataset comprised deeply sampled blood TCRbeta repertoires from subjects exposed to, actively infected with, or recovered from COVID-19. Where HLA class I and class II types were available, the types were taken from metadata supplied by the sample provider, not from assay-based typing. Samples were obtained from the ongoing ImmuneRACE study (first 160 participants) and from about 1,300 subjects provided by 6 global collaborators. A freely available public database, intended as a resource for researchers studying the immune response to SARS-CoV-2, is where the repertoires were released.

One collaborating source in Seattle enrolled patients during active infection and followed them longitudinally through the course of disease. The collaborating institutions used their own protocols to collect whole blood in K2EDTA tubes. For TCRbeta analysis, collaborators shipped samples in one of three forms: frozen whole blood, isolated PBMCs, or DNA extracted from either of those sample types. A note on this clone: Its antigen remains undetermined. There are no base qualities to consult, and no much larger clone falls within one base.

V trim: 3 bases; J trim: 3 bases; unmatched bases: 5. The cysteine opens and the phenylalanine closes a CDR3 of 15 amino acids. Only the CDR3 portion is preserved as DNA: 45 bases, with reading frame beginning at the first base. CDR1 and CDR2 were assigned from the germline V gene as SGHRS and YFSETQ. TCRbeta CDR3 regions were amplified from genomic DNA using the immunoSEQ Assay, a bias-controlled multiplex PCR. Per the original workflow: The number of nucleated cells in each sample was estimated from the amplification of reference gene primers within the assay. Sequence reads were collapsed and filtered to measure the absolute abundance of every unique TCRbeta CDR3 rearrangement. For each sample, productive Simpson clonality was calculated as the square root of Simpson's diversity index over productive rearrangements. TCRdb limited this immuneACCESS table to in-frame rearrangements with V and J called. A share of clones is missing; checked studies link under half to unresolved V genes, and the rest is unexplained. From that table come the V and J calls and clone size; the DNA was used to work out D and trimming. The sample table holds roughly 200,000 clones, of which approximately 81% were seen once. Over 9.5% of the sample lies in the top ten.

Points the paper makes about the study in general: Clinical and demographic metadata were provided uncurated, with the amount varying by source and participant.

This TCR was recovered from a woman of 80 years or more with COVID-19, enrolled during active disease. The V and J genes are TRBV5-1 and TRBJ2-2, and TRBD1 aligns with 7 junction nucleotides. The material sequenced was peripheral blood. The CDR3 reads CASSSTGQDTGELFF. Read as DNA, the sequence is TGCGCCAGCAGCTCGACAGGGCAGGACACCGGGGAGCTGTTTTTT.